This T cell receptor (beta chain) is drawn from a study of cytomegalovirus exposure and HLA in healthy donors. Study-wide results and limits: Most CMV-associated TCR beta chains appeared HLA-restricted in a later analysis.

Amplification used 60 Vbeta primers and 13 Jbeta primers. Sequencing used immunoSEQ multiplex PCR; TCRdb keeps in-frame clones, though not all of them. The sample records roughly 180,000 clones, 75% to 85% being singletons. Per the germline V gene, CDR1 is SEHNR and CDR2 is FQNEAQ (reference sequence). The CDR3 spans 14 residues. V shed 5 bases and J 3 bases; nucleotides not matched to a gene: 4. With respect to this clone: Its antigen is not known.

The V call is TRBV7-9, the J call TRBJ1-2; 9 bases are a match to TRBD1. Sequences were obtained from PBMCs. The receptor's source is a man under 40 in good health and CMV-seropositive. Here the CDR3 reads CASSPGQGDYGYTF. CDR3 DNA sequence: TGTGCCAGCAGCCCGGGACAGGGCGACTATGGCTACACCTTC.